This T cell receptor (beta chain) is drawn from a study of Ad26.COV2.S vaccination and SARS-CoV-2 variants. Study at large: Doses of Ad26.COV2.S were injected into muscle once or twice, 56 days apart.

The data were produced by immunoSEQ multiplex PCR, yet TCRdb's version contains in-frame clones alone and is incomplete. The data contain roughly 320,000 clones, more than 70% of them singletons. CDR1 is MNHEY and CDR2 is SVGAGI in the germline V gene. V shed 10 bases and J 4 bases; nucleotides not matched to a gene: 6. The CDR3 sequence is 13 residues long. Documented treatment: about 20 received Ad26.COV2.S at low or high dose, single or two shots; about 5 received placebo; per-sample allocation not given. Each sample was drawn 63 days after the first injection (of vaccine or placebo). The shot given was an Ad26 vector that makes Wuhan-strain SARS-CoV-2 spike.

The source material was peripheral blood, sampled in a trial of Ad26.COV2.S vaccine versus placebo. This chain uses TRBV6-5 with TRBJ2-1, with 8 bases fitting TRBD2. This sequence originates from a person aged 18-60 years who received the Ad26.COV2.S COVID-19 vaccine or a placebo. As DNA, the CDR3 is TGTGCCACCAGCGGGGGAACATACAATGAGCAGTTCTTC. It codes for CATSGGTYNEQFF.